The sequence of this TCR beta chain was determined in a study of metastatic and nonmetastatic thyroid tumors. The wider study: Both malignant and benign thyroid patients supplied peripheral blood and tumor or nodule tissue samples, across which the repertoires of these patients were then compared.

In the original workflow: A classifier for distant metastasis in papillary thyroid cancer was constructed using CDR3 differences observed across clinicopathological groups. Using MiXCR, TCRdb reanalyzed the PCR reads. TCRdb's processing, not the authors' own work, is the source of the V and J calls. Seen here are 17,000 or so clones, less than 30% observed once, and the top ten hold roughly a sixth. V dropped 0 bases and J dropped 12 bases, with 15 bases sitting between them. The CDR3 is 14 residues long. The germline V gene encodes CDR1 SGHTA and CDR2 FQGNSA. Thyroid surgery was preceded by no treatment in any patient. This clone was observed many times.

The receptor comes from a female donor with papillary thyroid cancer or a benign thyroid nodule (not recorded which). Some clones in this sample may be carry-over from other donors' samples. Sequenced: tumor tissue. V and J are TRBV7-2 and TRBJ2-1, with TRBD1 as a possible D gene (5 bases). The DNA of the CDR3 is TGTGCCAGCAGCTTAGCTATGTTAGGGGCCCGGCAGTTCTTC. It translates to CASSLAMLGARQFF.